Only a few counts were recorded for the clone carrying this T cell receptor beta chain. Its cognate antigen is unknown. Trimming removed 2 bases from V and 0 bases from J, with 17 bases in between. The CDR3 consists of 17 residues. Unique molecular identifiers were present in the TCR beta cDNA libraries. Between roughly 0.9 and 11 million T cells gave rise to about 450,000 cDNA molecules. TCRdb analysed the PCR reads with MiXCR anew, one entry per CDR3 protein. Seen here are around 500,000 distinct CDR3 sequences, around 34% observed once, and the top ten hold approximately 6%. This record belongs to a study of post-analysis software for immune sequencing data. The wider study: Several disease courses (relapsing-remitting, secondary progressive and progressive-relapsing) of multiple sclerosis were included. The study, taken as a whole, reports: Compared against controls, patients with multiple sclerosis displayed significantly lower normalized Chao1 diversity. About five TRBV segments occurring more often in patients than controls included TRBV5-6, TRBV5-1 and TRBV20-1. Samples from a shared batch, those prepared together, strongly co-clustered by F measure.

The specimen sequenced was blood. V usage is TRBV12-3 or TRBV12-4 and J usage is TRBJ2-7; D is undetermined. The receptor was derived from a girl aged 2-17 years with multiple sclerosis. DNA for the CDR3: TGTGCCAGCAGTTTAAGCCCTAGACCCAGTAACTCCTACGAGCAGTACTTC. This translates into CASSLSPRPSNSYEQYF.